The 15 T cell receptor beta chains below come from one sample, sequenced in a study of cytomegalovirus exposure and HLA in healthy donors. Clones were read by immunoSEQ multiplex PCR, and TCRdb kept only the in-frame ones, dropping some. Among roughly 200,000 clones listed, approximately 89% were seen once. The sequencing sample was made of PBMCs. The receptor set was obtained from a man aged 25-45 years in good health and CMV-seropositive.

The chain employs TRBV25-1 and TRBJ2-5; 9 bases map to TRBD1. Trimming removed 3 bases from V and 5 bases from J; junction bases left unmatched: 4. Germline CDR1 and CDR2: MGHDK and SYGVNS. CDR3 length: 14 residues. This chain's CDR3 is CASSDTGGVETQYF. CDR3 in DNA: TGTGCCAGCAGTGACACAGGGGGCGTTGAGACCCAGTACTTC.

This rearrangement joins TRBV2 to TRBJ2-7; TRBD2 matches 7 bases. Unmatched junction bases numbered 12, after V lost 4 bases and J lost 6 bases. The CDR3 has 15 residues. Germline assignment: CDR1 SNHLY and CDR2 FYNNEI. CDR3 DNA: TGTGCCAGCAGTGGATCGGCGGGAGTCAGTGGCGAGCAGTACTTC. It translates to CASSGSAGVSGEQYF.

This chain links TRBV5-1 with TRBJ2-7; D is uncertain. This CDR3 comprises 14 residues. The V end was cut by 2 bases, the J end by 6 bases, with 15 bases between. Germline CDR1 and CDR2: SGHRS and YFSETQ. DNA of the CDR3: TGCGCCAGCAGCTTAAGGTCAAGTTCTTCCGAGCAGTACTTC. Translating it yields CASSLRSSSSEQYF.

This clone was counted a single time. V is TRBV7-9 and J is TRBJ2-1; a possible D gene is TRBD2 (6 bases). The V gene lost 1 base and the J gene lost 5 bases, with 12 bases spanning the gap. The CDR3 loop spans 15 amino acids. Germline assignment: CDR1 SEHNR and CDR2 FQNEAQ (reference sequence). The DNA for the CDR3 is TGTGCCAGCAGCTTAGGTTGGACTAACAACAATGAGCAGTTCTTC. Encoded protein: CASSLGWTNNNEQFF.

This clone is a singleton in its sample. This sequence joins TRBV28 and TRBJ1-3, with 7 bases matching TRBD1. The CDR3 length is 13 residues. Germline V lookup: CDR1 MDHEN, CDR2 SYDVKM. V shed 6 bases, J shed 5 bases, and the junction held 4 bases outside the gene matches. Here the CDR3 reads CASRGQARNTIYF. Here the CDR3 DNA reads TGTGCCAGCAGAGGACAGGCTCGAAACACCATATATTTT.

The V call is TRBV6-1, the J call TRBJ1-5; possible D gene TRBD1, 5 bases. Germline CDR1 MNHNS, CDR2 SASEGT. The CDR3 sequence is 15 residues long. Trimming pared 6 bases from V and 2 bases from J, leaving 14 bases between. CDR3 bases: TGTGCCAGCAGATTCGCGACAGAGGGCAATCAGCCCCAGCATTTT. It specifies CASRFATEGNQPQHF.

V gene TRBV25-1 combines with J gene TRBJ2-1; the match to TRBD2 covers 8 bases. The CDR3 is 16 amino acids. From germline, CDR1 is MGHDK and CDR2 SYGVNS. The trim removed 2 bases at V and 7 bases at J, leaving 10 bases unmatched. The CDR3 DNA sequence: TGTGCCAGCAGTGAAGGGAGCGGGGGAGGGGGTAATGAGCAGTTCTTC. This encodes CASSEGSGGGGNEQFF.

The chain combines TRBV19 with TRBJ1-4, with D uncertain. Looked up from germline, CDR1 is LNHDA and CDR2 is SQIVND (reference sequence). This CDR3 is 10 amino acids long. Trimming left V 8 bases short and J 7 bases short, with 5 bases between. CDR3: CASLGEKLFF. The CDR3 nucleotides are TGTGCCAGTTTGGGTGAAAAACTGTTTTTT.

The V gene is TRBV27, the J gene TRBJ1-1; tentatively, D is TRBD1 (5 bases). The CDR3 covers 14 residues. Germline lookup yields CDR1 MNHEY and CDR2 SMNVEV (reference sequence). The V gene lost 2 bases and the J gene lost 0 bases, with 7 bases spanning the gap. CDR3 in DNA: TGTGCCAGCAGTTTAGGGACGATGAACACTGAAGCTTTCTTT. Its protein is CASSLGTMNTEAFF.

This sequence joins TRBV27 and TRBJ1-2, with D possibly being TRBD1 (6 bases). The CDR3 runs 12 residues. Deletions cut 6 bases from V and 7 bases from J, with 12 bases between. Looked up from germline, CDR1 is MNHEY and CDR2 is SMNVEV (reference sequence). CDR3 region: CASSTTGSGYTF. The CDR3 DNA follows: TGTGCCAGCAGCACCACAGGGTCTGGCTACACCTTC.

The chain is built from TRBV2 and TRBJ2-7; TRBD1 matches 9 bases. V trimming: 6 bases; J trimming: 4 bases; junction bases outside the gene matches: 10. The CDR3 has 15 amino acids. Germline CDR1 SNHLY, CDR2 FYNNEI. The CDR3: CASRIGTGRGYEQYF. The CDR3 bases are TGTGCCAGCAGGATCGGGACAGGGAGAGGTTACGAGCAGTACTTC.

The chain joins TRBV5-1 to TRBJ2-2; no firm D call. CDR1 SGHRS and CDR2 YFSETQ come from the germline V gene. CDR3 size: 14 residues. V lost 5 bases, J lost 6 bases, and 14 bases lay in between. The CDR3 spells CASSPYPVSGELFF. In nucleotides, the CDR3 is TGCGCCAGCAGTCCCTACCCGGTCTCCGGGGAGCTGTTTTTT.

The chain couples TRBV6-1 to TRBJ2-2; 7 bases agree with TRBD1. CDR3 length: 15 residues. Germline CDR1 reads MNHNS; CDR2 reads SASEGT. Losses at the gene ends were 3 bases for V and 5 bases for J; bases not matched to a gene: 6. The CDR3 protein is CASSELDRATGELFF. The CDR3 DNA reads as TGTGCCAGCAGTGAGCTAGACAGGGCTACCGGGGAGCTGTTTTTT.

V is TRBV5-4 and J is TRBJ2-2; 11 bases fit TRBD1. J was trimmed by 7 bases and V by 5 bases; bases with no gene match: 7. The CDR3 is 15 residues long. Looked up from germline, CDR1 is SGHNT and CDR2 is YYREEE (reference sequence). The CDR3 DNA sequence: TGTGCCAGCAGTAAGGACAGGGGGCAGGTCGGGGAGCTGTTTTTT. As protein: CASSKDRGQVGELFF.

V is TRBV13 and J is TRBJ1-1; D is unresolved. The germline V gene has CDR1 PRHDT and CDR2 FYEKMQ (reference sequence). This CDR3 spans 15 amino acids. V was clipped by 1 base and J by 0 bases, with 9 bases between them. CDR3 residues: CASSLESGMNTEAFF. DNA for the CDR3: TGTGCCAGCAGCTTAGAGTCTGGGATGAACACTGAAGCTTTCTTT.